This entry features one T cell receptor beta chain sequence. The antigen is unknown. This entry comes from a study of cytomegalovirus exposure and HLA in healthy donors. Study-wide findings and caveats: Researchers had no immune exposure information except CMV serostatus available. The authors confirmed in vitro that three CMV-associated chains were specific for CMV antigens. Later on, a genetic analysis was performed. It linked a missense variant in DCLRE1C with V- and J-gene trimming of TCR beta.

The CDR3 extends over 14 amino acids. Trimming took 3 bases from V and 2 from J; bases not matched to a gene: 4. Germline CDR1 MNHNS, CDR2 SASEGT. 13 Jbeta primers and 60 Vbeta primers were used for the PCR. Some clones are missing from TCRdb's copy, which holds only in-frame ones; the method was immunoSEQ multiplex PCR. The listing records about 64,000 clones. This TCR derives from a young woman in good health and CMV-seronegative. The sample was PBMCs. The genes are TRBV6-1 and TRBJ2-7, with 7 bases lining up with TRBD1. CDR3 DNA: TGTGCCAGCAGTGATGAGACAGGGCCCTACGAGCAGTACTTC. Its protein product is CASSDETGPYEQYF.